Listed here are 13 T cell receptor beta chains from one sample, sequenced in a study of long-term antiretroviral therapy in people with HIV. With survey level as its setting, the immunoSEQ assay was v3.0. Measured with immunoSEQ multiplex PCR; TCRdb has only the in-frame clones, and not every one. The table shows about 40,000 clones, with 75% to 90% occurring only once. The sample was unsorted PBMCs, taken 3.1 years after starting antiretroviral therapy. Source of these receptors: a woman between 50 and 59 years old with HIV.

The rearrangement joins TRBV15 to TRBJ1-5; TRBD1 might be the D (6 bases). The V gene's germline CDR1 is LNHNV and CDR2 YYDKDF (reference sequence). CDR3 size: 14 residues. Trimming shortened V by 0 bases and J by 6 bases, and 9 bases separated the two germline ends. The chain's CDR3 is CATSREKGGQPQHF. Here the CDR3 DNA reads TGTGCCACCAGCAGAGAAAAGGGGGGTCAGCCCCAGCATTTT.

The rearrangement uses TRBV28 and TRBJ1-1; 10 bases are a match to TRBD1. Per germline, CDR1 MDHEN and CDR2 SYDVKM. The CDR3 sequence is 15 residues long. Trimming cost V 6 bases and J 5 bases; bases outside gene matches: 9. The CDR3: CASSVPGTGVTEAFF. The CDR3 nucleotides read TGTGCCAGCAGCGTCCCCGGGACAGGGGTTACTGAAGCTTTCTTT.

The chain uses TRBV30 and TRBJ1-6; 8 bases are shared with TRBD1. V gave up 4 bases and J gave up 7 bases; unmatched junction bases: 6. This CDR3 contains 14 residues. Germline V gene sequence: CDR1 GTSNPN, CDR2 SVGIG (reference sequence). CDR3 sequence: CAWTGGLSNSPLHF. CDR3 nucleotides: TGTGCCTGGACAGGGGGCCTCTCCAATTCACCCCTCCACTTT. The complete variable domain, with remaining parts taken from reference TRBV30 and TRBJ1-6, reads SQTIHQWPATLVQPVGSPLSLECTVEGTSNPNLYWYRQAAGRGLQLLFYSVGIGQISSEVPQNLSASRPQDRQFILSSKKLLLSDSGFYLCAWTGGLSNSPLHFGNGTRLTVT.

J is TRBJ1-2 and V is TRBV6-4; D call uncertain. CDR1 is MRHNA and CDR2 is SNTAGT in the germline V gene. The CDR3 spans 14 residues. Trimming took off 8 bases at V and 1 base at J, with 14 bases between the two ends. In nucleotides, the CDR3 is TGTGCCAGCCCCCTAAGAGGAATTAACTATGGCTACACCTTC. Translated, it gives CASPLRGINYGYTF.

This clone was seen once. The chain employs TRBV30 and TRBJ1-5, with D unclear. V gave up 8 bases and J gave up 0 bases, with 17 bases separating them. Germline V gene lookup returns CDR1 GTSNPN and CDR2 SVGIG (reference sequence). The length of the CDR3 is 15 residues. CDR3 coding DNA: TGTGCCAGCGACGTCGGCAGCTTTAGCAATCAGCCCCAGCATTTT. Translation gives CASDVGSFSNQPQHF.

The gene calls are TRBV5-6 and TRBJ1-6; D gene ambiguous. Trimming removed 0 bases from V and 7 bases from J, with 8 bases in between. CDR1 is SGHDT, CDR2 YYEEEE, per germline. CDR3 length equals 14 residues. The CDR3 DNA follows: TGTGCCAGCAGCTTGGGGCGGTCCAATTCACCCCTCCACTTT. This gives the protein CASSLGRSNSPLHF.

The rearrangement joins TRBV6-5 to TRBJ1-6, with 7 bases aligning to TRBD1. V was pared by 4 bases and J by 3 bases, with 3 bases of the junction left unmatched. Per germline, CDR1 MNHEY and CDR2 SVGAGI. The CDR3 covers 15 residues. The CDR3 here is CASSSYRGYNSPLHF. CDR3 in DNA: TGTGCCAGCAGTTCCTACAGGGGCTATAATTCACCCCTCCACTTT.

The chain carries TRBV2 and TRBJ1-6; 9 bases fit TRBD1. CDR3 length equals 15 residues. The V gene end was trimmed by 10 bases and the J gene end by 10 bases; junction bases not matched to a gene: 14. Germline V gene sequence: CDR1 SNHLY, CDR2 FYNNEI. CDR3 loop: CAKSKTGTGPSPLHF. Here the CDR3 DNA reads TGTGCCAAGAGCAAGACCGGGACAGGGCCCTCACCCCTCCACTTT. Full variable domain (rest looked up from reference TRBV2 and TRBJ1-6): EPEVTQTPSHQVTQMGQEVILRCVPISNHLYFYWYRQILGQKVEFLVSFYNNEISEKSEIFDDQFSVERPDGSNFTLKIRSTKLEDSAMYFCAKSKTGTGPSPLHFGNGTRLTVT.

The J gene is TRBJ1-1, the V gene TRBV6-5; D unclear. Germline V gives CDR1 MNHEY, CDR2 SVGAGI. The V end was cut by 10 bases, the J end by 11 bases, with 23 bases between. There are 13 residues in the CDR3. CDR3 amino acids: CATKRLGRGEAFF. The CDR3 nucleotides read TGTGCCACTAAGAGGTTGGGTCGAGGTGAGGCTTTCTTT.

The V call is TRBV2, the J call TRBJ1-2, with TRBD1 as a possible D gene (5 bases). Germline V gene sequence: CDR1 SNHLY, CDR2 FYNNEI. This CDR3 spans 13 amino acids. Trimming removed 8 bases from V and 1 base from J, with 11 bases in between. In DNA, the CDR3 is TGTGCCAGCTTAATCAGGGATAACTATGGCTACACCTTC. Translated, it gives CASLIRDNYGYTF.

V and J are TRBV11-2 and TRBJ1-4; D not certain. V was shortened by 3 bases and J by 0 bases, with 8 bases between the two germline ends. The CDR3 is made up of 15 amino acids. Germline V gives CDR1 SGHAT, CDR2 FQNNGV. The CDR3 reads CASSFQASTNEKLFF. Written as DNA, the CDR3 is TGTGCCAGCAGCTTTCAGGCGTCAACTAATGAAAAACTGTTTTTT. Full variable domain (outside the CDR3, taken from reference TRBV11-2 and TRBJ1-4): EAGVAQSPRYKIIEKRQSVAFWCNPISGHATLYWYQQILGQGPKLLIQFQNNGVVDDSQLPKDRFSAERLKGVDSTLKIQPAKLEDSAVYLCASSFQASTNEKLFFGSGTQLSVL.

The rearrangement joins TRBV18 to TRBJ2-3; D not resolved. Trimming took off 3 bases at V and 3 bases at J, with 7 bases between the two ends. This CDR3 contains 13 residues. Per the germline V gene, CDR1 is KGHSH and CDR2 is LQKENI. The CDR3 region is CASSPPLTDTQYF. CDR3 DNA sequence: TGTGCCAGCTCACCCCCTTTAACAGATACGCAGTATTTT.

This chain uses TRBV4-1 with TRBJ2-3; TRBD2 aligns across 11 bases. Germline lookup yields CDR1 MGHRA and CDR2 YSYEKL. This CDR3 contains 16 residues. V trimming: 4 bases; J trimming: 5 bases; junction bases outside the gene matches: 8. CDR3 coding DNA: TGCGCCAGCAGCCCCTGGTCCCTAGCGGGGGGAGATACGCAGTATTTT. As protein: CASSPWSLAGGDTQYF.